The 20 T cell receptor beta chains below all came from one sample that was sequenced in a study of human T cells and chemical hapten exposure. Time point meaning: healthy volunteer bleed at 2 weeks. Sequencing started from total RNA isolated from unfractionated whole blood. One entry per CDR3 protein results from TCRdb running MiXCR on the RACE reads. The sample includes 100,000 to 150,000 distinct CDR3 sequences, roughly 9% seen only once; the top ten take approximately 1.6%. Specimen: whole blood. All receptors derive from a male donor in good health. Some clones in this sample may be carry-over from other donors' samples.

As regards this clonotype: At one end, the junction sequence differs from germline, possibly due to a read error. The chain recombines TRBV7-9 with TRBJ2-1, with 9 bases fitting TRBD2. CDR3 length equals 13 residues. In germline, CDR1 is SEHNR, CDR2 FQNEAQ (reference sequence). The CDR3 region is CASSLAGWGEQFF. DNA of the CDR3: TGTGCCAGCAGCCTAGCGGGATGGGGGGAGCAGTTCTTC.

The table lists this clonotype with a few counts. CDR3 in amino acids: CASRAASDTQYF. The CDR3 DNA sequence: TGTGCCAGCAGAGCCGCGTCGGATACGCAGTATTTT. V gene TRBV6-1 combines with J gene TRBJ2-3, with D uncertain. Trimming pared 6 bases from V and 6 bases from J, leaving 10 bases between. CDR1 MNHNS and CDR2 SASEGT come from the germline V gene. The CDR3 is made up of 12 amino acids.

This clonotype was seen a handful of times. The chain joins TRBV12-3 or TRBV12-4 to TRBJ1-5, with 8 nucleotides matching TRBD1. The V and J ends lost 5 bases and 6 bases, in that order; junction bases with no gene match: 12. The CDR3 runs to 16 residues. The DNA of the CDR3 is TGTGCCAGCAGTCCTCGGACAGGGAAGGCGCGTCAGCCCCAGCATTTT. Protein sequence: CASSPRTGKARQPQHF.

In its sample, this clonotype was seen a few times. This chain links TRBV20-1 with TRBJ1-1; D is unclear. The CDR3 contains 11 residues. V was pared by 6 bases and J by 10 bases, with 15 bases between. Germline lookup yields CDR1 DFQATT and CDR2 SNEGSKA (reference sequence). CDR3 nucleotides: TGCAGTGCCCGAGGAGAAGGAACAGCTTTCTTT. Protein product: CSARGEGTAFF.

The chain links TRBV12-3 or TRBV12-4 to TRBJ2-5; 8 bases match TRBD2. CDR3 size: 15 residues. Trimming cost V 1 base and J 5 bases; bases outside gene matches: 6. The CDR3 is CASSLDPGGAETQYF. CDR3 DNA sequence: TGTGCCAGCAGTTTAGACCCGGGGGGGGCCGAGACCCAGTACTTC.

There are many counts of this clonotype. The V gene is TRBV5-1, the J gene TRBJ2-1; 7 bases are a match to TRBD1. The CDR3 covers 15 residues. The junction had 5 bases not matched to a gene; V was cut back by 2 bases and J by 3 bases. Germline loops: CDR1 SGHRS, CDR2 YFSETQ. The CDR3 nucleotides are TGCGCCAGCAGCTTAGACAGGGCGGACTACAATGAGCAGTTCTTC. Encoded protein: CASSLDRADYNEQFF.

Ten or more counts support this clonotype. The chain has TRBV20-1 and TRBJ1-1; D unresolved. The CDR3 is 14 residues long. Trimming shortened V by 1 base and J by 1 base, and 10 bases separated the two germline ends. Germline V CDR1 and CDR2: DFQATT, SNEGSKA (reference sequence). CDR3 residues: CSARVGRQNTEAFF. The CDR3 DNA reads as TGCAGTGCTAGAGTAGGGCGCCAGAACACTGAAGCTTTCTTT.

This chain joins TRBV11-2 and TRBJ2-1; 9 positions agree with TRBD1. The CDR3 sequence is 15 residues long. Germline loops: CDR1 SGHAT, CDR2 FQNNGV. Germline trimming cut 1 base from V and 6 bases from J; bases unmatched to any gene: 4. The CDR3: CASSLGQGEVNEQFF. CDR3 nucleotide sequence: TGTGCCAGCAGCTTAGGACAGGGGGAGGTCAATGAGCAGTTCTTC.

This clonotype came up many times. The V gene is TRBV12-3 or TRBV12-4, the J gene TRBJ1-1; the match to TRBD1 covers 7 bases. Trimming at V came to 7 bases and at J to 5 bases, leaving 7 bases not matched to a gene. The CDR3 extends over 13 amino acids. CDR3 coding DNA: TGTGCCAGCAACGCAGGGGGGTCGACTGAAGCTTTCTTT. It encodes CASNAGGSTEAFF.

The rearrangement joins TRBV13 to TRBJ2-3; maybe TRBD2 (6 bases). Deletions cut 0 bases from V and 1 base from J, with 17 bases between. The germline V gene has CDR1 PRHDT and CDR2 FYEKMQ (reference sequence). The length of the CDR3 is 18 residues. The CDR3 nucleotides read TGTGCCAGCAGCTTAGGCCTATCCCCGGGAGATCGCACAGATACGCAGTATTTT. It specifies CASSLGLSPGDRTDTQYF.

The CDR3 DNA is TGTGCCAGCAGCCTTGAACTAGCGGGAGGGGGTGAGCAGTTCTTC. Amino acids: CASSLELAGGGEQFF. The chain couples TRBV7-2 to TRBJ2-1, with 13 bases identical to TRBD2. CDR3 length: 15 residues. V lost 5 bases, J lost 9 bases, and 7 bases stayed unmatched. The germline V gene encodes CDR1 SGHTA and CDR2 FQGNSA. The whole variable domain, filled in from reference TRBV7-2 and TRBJ2-1, reads GAGVSQSPSNKVTEKGKDVELRCDPISGHTALYWYRQSLGQGLEFLIYFQGNSAPDKSGLPSDRFSAERTGGSVSTLTIQRTQQEDSAVYLCASSLELAGGGEQFFGPGTRLTVL.

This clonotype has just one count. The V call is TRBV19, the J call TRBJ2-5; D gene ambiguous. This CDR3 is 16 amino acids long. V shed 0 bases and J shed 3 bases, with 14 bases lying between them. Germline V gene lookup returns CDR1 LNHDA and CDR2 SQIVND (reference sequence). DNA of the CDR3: TGTGCCAGTAGTATAGATCTTTGGCGGAACGAAGAGACCCAGTACTTC. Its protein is CASSIDLWRNEETQYF.

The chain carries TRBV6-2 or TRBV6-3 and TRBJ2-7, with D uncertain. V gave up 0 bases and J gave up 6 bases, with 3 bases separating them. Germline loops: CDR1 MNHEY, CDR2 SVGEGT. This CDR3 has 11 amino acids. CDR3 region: CASSYSIEQYF. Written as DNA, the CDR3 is TGTGCCAGCAGTTACTCGATCGAGCAGTACTTC.

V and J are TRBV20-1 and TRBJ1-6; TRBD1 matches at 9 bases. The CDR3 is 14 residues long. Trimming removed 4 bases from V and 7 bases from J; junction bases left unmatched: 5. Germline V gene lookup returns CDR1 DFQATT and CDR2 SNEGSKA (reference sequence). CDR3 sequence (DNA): TGCAGTGCTACCCCCGGGACAGGGAATTCACCCCTCCACTTT. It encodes CSATPGTGNSPLHF.

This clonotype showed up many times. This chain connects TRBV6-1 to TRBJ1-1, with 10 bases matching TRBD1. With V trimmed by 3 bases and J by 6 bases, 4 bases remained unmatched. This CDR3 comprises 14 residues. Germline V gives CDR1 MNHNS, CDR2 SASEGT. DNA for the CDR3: TGTGCCAGCAGTGATCGGGACAGGGGCTCTGAAGCTTTCTTT. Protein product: CASSDRDRGSEAFF.

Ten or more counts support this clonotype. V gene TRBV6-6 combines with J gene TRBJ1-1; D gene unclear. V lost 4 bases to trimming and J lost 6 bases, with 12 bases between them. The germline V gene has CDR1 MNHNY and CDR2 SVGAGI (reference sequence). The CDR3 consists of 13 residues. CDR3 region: CASSWEVRAEAFF. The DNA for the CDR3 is TGTGCCAGCAGTTGGGAAGTTAGGGCTGAAGCTTTCTTT.

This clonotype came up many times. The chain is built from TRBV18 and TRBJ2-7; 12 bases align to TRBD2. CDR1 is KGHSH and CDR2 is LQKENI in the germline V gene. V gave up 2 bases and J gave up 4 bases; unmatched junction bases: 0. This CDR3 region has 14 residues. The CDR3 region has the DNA TGTGCCAGCTCACCAGGGACTAGCGGGTACGAGCAGTACTTC. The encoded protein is CASSPGTSGYEQYF.

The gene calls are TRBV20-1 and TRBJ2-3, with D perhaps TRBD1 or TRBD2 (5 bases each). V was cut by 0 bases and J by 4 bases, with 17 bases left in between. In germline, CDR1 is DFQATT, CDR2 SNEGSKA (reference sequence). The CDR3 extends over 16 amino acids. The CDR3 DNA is TGCAGTGCTAGAGATCCTCTAGCTTGGGGCGCAGATACGCAGTATTTT. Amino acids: CSARDPLAWGADTQYF.

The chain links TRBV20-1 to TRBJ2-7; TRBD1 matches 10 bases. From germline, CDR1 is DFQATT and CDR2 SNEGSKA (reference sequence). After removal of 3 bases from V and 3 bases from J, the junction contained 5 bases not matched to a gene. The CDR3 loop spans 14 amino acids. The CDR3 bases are TGCAGTGCTAGGTGGGACAGGGGTTACTACGAGCAGTACTTC. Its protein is CSARWDRGYYEQYF.

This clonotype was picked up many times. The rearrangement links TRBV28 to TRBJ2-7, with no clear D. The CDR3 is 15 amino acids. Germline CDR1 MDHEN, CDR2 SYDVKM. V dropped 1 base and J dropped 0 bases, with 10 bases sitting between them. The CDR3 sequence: CASSLYPGPSYEQYF. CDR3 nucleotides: TGTGCCAGCAGTTTATATCCGGGCCCCTCCTACGAGCAGTACTTC.